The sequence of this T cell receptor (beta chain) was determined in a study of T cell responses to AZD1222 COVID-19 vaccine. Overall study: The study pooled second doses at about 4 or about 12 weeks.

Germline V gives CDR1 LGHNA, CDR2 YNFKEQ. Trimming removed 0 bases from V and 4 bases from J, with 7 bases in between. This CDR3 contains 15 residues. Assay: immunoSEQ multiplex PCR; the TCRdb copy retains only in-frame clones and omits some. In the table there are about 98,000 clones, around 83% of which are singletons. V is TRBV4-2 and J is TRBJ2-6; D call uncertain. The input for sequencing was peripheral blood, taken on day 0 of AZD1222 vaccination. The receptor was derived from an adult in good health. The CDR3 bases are TGTGCCAGCAGCCAAGATGGCCGGGGGGCCAACGTCCTGACTTTC. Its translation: CASSQDGRGANVLTF.